One sample yielded the 14 T cell receptor beta chains listed below, sequenced in a study of ipilimumab plus nivolumab after autologous stem cell transplantation. Repertoires were generated with immunoSEQ multiplex PCR, while TCRdb's copy carries only in-frame clones and drops some. The sample yields around 45,000 clones, 70% to 90% seen once. Source: PBMCs, taken in a trial of ipilimumab plus nivolumab as post-transplant consolidation. The receptors were gathered from a male donor with multiple myeloma.

The chain couples TRBV5-1 to TRBJ1-1, with unresolved D. The CDR3 extends over 13 amino acids. Germline assignment: CDR1 SGHRS and CDR2 YFSETQ. Trimming shortened V by 0 bases and J by 4 bases, and 7 bases separated the two germline ends. The CDR3, as DNA: TGCGCCAGCAGCTTGGAAACCCCCACTGAAGCTTTCTTT. This codes for CASSLETPTEAFF.

The J gene is TRBJ1-5, the V gene TRBV7-8; 8 bases are a match to TRBD1. The germline V gene encodes CDR1 SGHVS and CDR2 FQNEAQ. J lost 2 bases, V lost 6 bases, and 12 bases had no gene match. The CDR3 has 17 amino acids. The chain's CDR3 is CASRPGLGQGGNQPQHF. The DNA for the CDR3 is TGTGCCAGCAGACCAGGCCTTGGACAGGGAGGCAATCAGCCCCAGCATTTT. The full variable domain, rest sourced from reference TRBV7-8 and TRBJ1-5, is GAGVSQSPRYKVAKRGQDVALRCDPISGHVSLFWYQQALGQGPEFLTYFQNEAQLDKSGLPSDRFFAERPEGSVSTLKIQRTQQEDSAVYLCASRPGLGQGGNQPQHFGDGTRLSIL.

The genes are TRBV27 and TRBJ1-4, with D perhaps matching TRBD1 (5 bases). Trimming pared 5 bases from V and 2 bases from J, leaving 9 bases between. Germline lookup yields CDR1 MNHEY and CDR2 SMNVEV (reference sequence). CDR3 length equals 14 residues. The CDR3 protein is CASSPGTTNEKLFF. The CDR3 nucleotides are TGTGCCAGCAGTCCGGGGACTACTAATGAAAAACTGTTTTTT.

A few counts support this clone. The CDR3 sequence is CASSLGGYGRGELFF. The CDR3, as DNA: TGTGCCAGCAGCTTGGGGGGGTACGGGAGAGGGGAGCTGTTTTTT. The chain links TRBV5-4 to TRBJ2-2; D may be TRBD2 (6 bases). Trimming left V 0 bases short and J 8 bases short, with 14 bases between. Germline CDR1 reads SGHNT; CDR2 reads YYREEE (reference sequence). The CDR3 is made up of 15 amino acids. The full variable domain, its missing parts supplied by reference TRBV5-4 and TRBJ2-2, is ETGVTQSPTHLIKTRGQQVTLRCSSQSGHNTVSWYQQALGQGPQFIFQYYREEENGRGNFPPRFSGLQFPNYSSELNVNALELDDSALYLCASSLGGYGRGELFFGEGSRLTVL.

This clone was detected once. V and J are TRBV5-1 and TRBJ2-5, with D possibly being TRBD1 or TRBD2 (6 bases each). The length of the CDR3 is 14 residues. The V gene's germline CDR1 is SGHRS and CDR2 YFSETQ. The ends were cut back, 0 bases at V and 5 bases at J, with 11 bases in the middle. CDR3 DNA sequence: TGCGCCAGCAGCTTGGGGGGGGCGCGGGAGACCCAGTACTTC. Translating it yields CASSLGGARETQYF.

The chain uses TRBV29-1 and TRBJ1-1; D unresolved. The CDR3 has 12 amino acids. Germline CDR1 SQVTM, CDR2 ANQGSEA. V was cut by 4 bases and J by 6 bases, with 12 bases left in between. CDR3 sequence reads: CSVGGLLSEAFF. CDR3 bases: TGCAGCGTTGGCGGGTTGCTGTCTGAAGCTTTCTTT.

This clone was seen once. This chain connects TRBV7-2 to TRBJ2-3, with 12 bases that match TRBD2. The CDR3 has 16 residues. V shed 5 bases, J shed 2 bases, and the junction held 5 bases outside the gene matches. CDR1 and CDR2 (germline): SGHTA, FQGNSA. CDR3 in amino acids: CASSTTSGGFTDTQYF. The CDR3 DNA sequence: TGTGCCAGCAGCACCACTAGCGGGGGGTTCACAGATACGCAGTATTTT.

The chain recombines TRBV9 with TRBJ2-3; 11 bases match TRBD1. Trimming cost V 3 bases and J 4 bases; bases outside gene matches: 4. CDR1 is SGDLS, CDR2 YYNGEE, per germline. This CDR3 is built from 15 residues. This chain's CDR3 is CASSGTGGGPDTQYF. The CDR3 bases are TGTGCCAGCAGCGGGACAGGGGGCGGCCCAGATACGCAGTATTTT.

The chain combines TRBV6-1 with TRBJ1-5; TRBD1 might be the D (5 bases). CDR3 length: 13 amino acids. Germline V gene sequence: CDR1 MNHNS, CDR2 SASEGT. The ends were cut back, 2 bases at V and 5 bases at J, with 7 bases in the middle. This CDR3 reads CASSEQGYQPQHF. In DNA form, the CDR3 reads TGTGCCAGCAGTGAACAGGGATATCAGCCCCAGCATTTT.

The chain has TRBV13 and TRBJ1-1; 10 nucleotides agree with TRBD1. Germline loops: CDR1 PRHDT, CDR2 FYEKMQ (reference sequence). The junction had 6 bases not matched to a gene; V was cut back by 5 bases and J by 3 bases. This CDR3 region has 15 residues. CDR3 amino acids: CASSPRQGAHTEAFF. The CDR3 DNA reads as TGTGCCAGCAGCCCCAGACAGGGGGCGCACACTGAAGCTTTCTTT.

The CDR3 loop is CASRLAYYSRGSNTGELFF. DNA for the CDR3: TGTGCAAGTCGCTTAGCGTATTATAGCCGGGGGTCTAACACCGGGGAGCTGTTTTTT. The gene calls are TRBV12-2 and TRBJ2-2; the tabulated D call, TRBD2, remains unverified against the DNA. TRBV12-2 is a documented pseudogene. This CDR3 has 19 amino acids.

The chain uses TRBV18 and TRBJ2-5; D not certain. Germline lookup yields CDR1 KGHSH and CDR2 LQKENI. The CDR3 is 16 residues long. V dropped 0 bases and J dropped 7 bases, with 18 bases sitting between them. CDR3 bases: TGTGCCAGCTCACCACCGGGCGACGTTGGAATTAGGACCCAGTACTTC. Translation gives CASSPPGDVGIRTQYF.

CDR3 amino acids: CASRDIDEQFF. The CDR3 DNA sequence: TGTGCTTCCAGGGATATCGATGAGCAGTTCTTC. V usage is TRBV30 and J usage is TRBJ2-1, with D possibly matching TRBD1 (5 bases). The CDR3 is made up of 11 amino acids. CDR1 and CDR2 (germline): GTSNPN, SVGIG (reference sequence).

The rearrangement uses TRBV11-2 and TRBJ1-5; 7 bases are a match to TRBD1. V dropped 5 bases and J dropped 6; count of bases not matched to a gene: 10. The CDR3 contains 15 residues. CDR1 and CDR2 from the germline V gene are SGHAT and FQNNGV. CDR3 residues: CASSPRQGSSQPQHF. The CDR3 DNA is TGTGCCAGCAGCCCGCGACAGGGTTCGAGTCAGCCCCAGCATTTT.